The T cell receptor beta chain under discussion was sequenced for a study of CD8+ T cells in alopecia areata (dated 2018 in TCRdb). Turning to the overall study: Female C3H/HeJ recipients, about 7-10 weeks old, were grafted with skin from C3H/HeJ donors with spontaneous alopecia (roughly 6-13 months old). The study used high-throughput TCRbeta sequencing to examine T cell clonal expansion in alopecia areata, in both the C3H/HeJ mouse model and human patients. In humans, TCRbeta sequencing was performed on scalp tissue and on sorted CD4+ and CD8+ peripheral blood T cells from healthy controls and from patients with patchy or totalis/universalis alopecia areata. Clonality in the scalp was compared among normal scalp (n=4), patchy alopecia areata scalp (n=8), and alopecia totalis/universalis scalp (n=8). The RNA source kit depended on sample type: the PAXgene miRNA kit for fixed scalp, the miRNeasy kit for PBMCs, and the RNeasy kit for mouse skin. TCRbeta CDR3 regions were amplified by immunoSEQ multiplex PCR using 35 Vbeta forward and 13 Jbeta reverse primers.

This clone has only a few counts. Its specific antigen is unknown. In this record, gene identifiers and germline sequences come from the mouse. The CDR3 end falls 4 residues outside the read, so it is completed with the germline J gene. Per the germline V gene, NNHDY is the CDR1 and SYVADS is the CDR2. V loses 3 bases at its end and J loses 4 bases; junction bases beyond the gene matches: 0. The CDR3 measures 12 amino acids from cysteine to phenylalanine. The CDR3 was read in part: 24 bases, with the frame set at base 1. Pooled mouse cutaneous lymph node cells were stained for CD4, CD8alpha, NKG2D, NKG2ACE and other markers and were then sorted on a BD Influx. The research as a whole found: Unlike mouse skin, which is dominated by gammadelta T cells, normal human skin has resident alphabeta T cells that are also sequenced, and this complicates analysis of the scalp TCR repertoire. Higher clonality and more expanded CD8+ clones were observed in lesional scalp than in normal scalp, particularly in alopecia totalis/universalis, a finding suggestive of antigenic drive. TCR sequences shared between patients were less clear than in mice, possibly partly because of HLA diversity in the patient population.

Receptor amplification or capture employed the immunoSEQ multiplex PCR assay. For TCR sequencing, RNA was extracted from every sample and reverse transcribed into cDNA to serve as template. SuperScript III was used to make first-strand cDNA, primed with a 2:1 mix of oligo-dT and random hexamers. A synthetic immune receptor repertoire was used to gauge amplification bias, and whatever bias remained was removed computationally. Libraries were sequenced on Illumina HiSeq using 60 bp reads that covered the CDR3 and were read from J toward V. Under the source paper's analysis protocol: Raw reads were preprocessed to remove errors, and CDR3 was defined according to IMGT conventions as the region from the conserved cysteine to phenylalanine. Clonality was computed as 1 minus the Shannon entropy, with the entropy normalized by log2 of the number of productive unique TCRs. Scalp TCRbeta sequences were cross-referenced with sorted blood CD4 and CD8 repertoires so that the CD4 or CD8 identity of scalp clones could be inferred. Held by TCRdb, this immuneACCESS table contains in-frame sequences only and omits some clones. Under half of the omission traces to an unresolved V gene where checked; the cause of the rest is unknown. That table gives V, J and clone size, and the DNA gave D and trimming. This sample includes 250,000 or so clones, and none of them was observed just once. The ten largest clones represent more than 0.95% of the sample.

This clonotype was sampled from a C3H/HeJ mouse with alopecia areata. Members of this strain share the MHC haplotype H2-k. The sequence joins TRBV13-3 to TRBJ1-1, with TRBD1 identical over 7 junction bases. Sequences were obtained from CD4+ T cells sorted from a lymph node. CDR3 loop: CASSAGGTEVFF. Partial CDR3 DNA: TGTGCCAGCAGTGCAGGGGGCACA.